This T cell receptor beta chain was identified during a study of PD-L1 blockade in urothelial cancer. For the study at large: At 3 weeks after treatment start (second dose) and again at 6 weeks, blood was analyzed. Median T cell yield per blood sample was about 150,000 cells.

CDR1 and CDR2 from the germline V gene are SGHVS and FNYEAQ. The CDR3 contains 16 residues. J was trimmed by 0 bases and V by 5 bases; bases with no gene match: 4. Time point indicated: peripheral blood 6 weeks after treatment start. Patients had locally advanced or metastatic urothelial carcinoma. Assay: immunoSEQ multiplex PCR; the TCRdb copy retains only in-frame clones and omits some. Here the sample spans under 60,000 clones, 86% being singletons. This sequence was found in a man aged 60-69 years with urothelial cancer. The input for sequencing was PBMCs, taken around atezolizumab (anti-PD-L1) treatment. The rearrangement uses TRBV7-6 and TRBJ1-5; 10 positions match TRBD1. The CDR3 DNA reads as TGTGCCAGCAGCCTAAGGACAGGGGGTAGCAATCAGCCCCAGCATTTT. This translates into CASSLRTGGSNQPQHF. Looking up the rest from reference TRBV7-6 and TRBJ1-5 gives the full variable domain: GAGVSQSPRYKVTKRGQDVALRCDPISGHVSLYWYRQALGQGPEFLTYFNYEAQQDKSGLPNDRFSAERPEGSISTLTIQRTEQRDSAMYRCASSLRTGGSNQPQHFGDGTRLSIL.